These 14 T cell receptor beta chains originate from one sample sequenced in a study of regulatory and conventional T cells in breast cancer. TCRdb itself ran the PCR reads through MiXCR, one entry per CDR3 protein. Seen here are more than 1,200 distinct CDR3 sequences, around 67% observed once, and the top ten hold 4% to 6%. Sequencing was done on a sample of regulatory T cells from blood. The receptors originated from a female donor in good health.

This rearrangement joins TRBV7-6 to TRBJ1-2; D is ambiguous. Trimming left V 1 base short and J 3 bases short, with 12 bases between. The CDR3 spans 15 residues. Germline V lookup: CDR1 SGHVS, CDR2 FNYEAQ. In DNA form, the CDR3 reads TGTGCCAGCAGCTTAGTTCCGGTTAAGGACTATGGCTACACCTTC. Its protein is CASSLVPVKDYGYTF.

The CDR3, as DNA: TGTGCCAGTAGTTCTTCCTACTTGTTTTTAGCGGGAGATAGATATGAGCAGTTCTTC. Its protein is CASSSSYLFLAGDRYEQFF. The rearrangement joins TRBV19 to TRBJ2-1; 9 nucleotides agree with TRBD2. The CDR3 is made up of 19 amino acids. The germline V gene encodes CDR1 LNHDA and CDR2 SQIVND (reference sequence). After removal of 5 bases from V and 8 bases from J, the junction contained 22 bases not matched to a gene.

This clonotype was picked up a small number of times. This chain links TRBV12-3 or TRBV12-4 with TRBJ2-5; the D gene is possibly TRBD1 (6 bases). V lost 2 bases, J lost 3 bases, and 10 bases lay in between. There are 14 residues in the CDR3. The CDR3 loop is CASSLSGTKETQYF. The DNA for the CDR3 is TGTGCCAGCAGTTTATCTGGGACAAAAGAGACCCAGTACTTC.

CDR3 sequence: CASSLLQGLNTEAFF. DNA for the CDR3: TGTGCCAGCAGCTTGCTCCAGGGACTGAACACTGAAGCTTTCTTT. This chain joins TRBV5-6 and TRBJ1-1; possibly TRBD1 for D (5 bases). The CDR3 is made up of 15 amino acids. Between the trimmed V and J ends, which lost 1 base and 0 bases, there was a span of 10 bases. CDR1 is SGHDT, CDR2 YYEEEE, per germline.

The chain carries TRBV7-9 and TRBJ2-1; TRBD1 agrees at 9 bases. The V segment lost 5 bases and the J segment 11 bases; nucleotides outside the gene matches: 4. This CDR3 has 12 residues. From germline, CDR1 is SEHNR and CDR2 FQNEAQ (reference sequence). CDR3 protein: CASSLGQGKQFF. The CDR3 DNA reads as TGTGCCAGCAGCCTGGGACAGGGTAAGCAGTTCTTC.

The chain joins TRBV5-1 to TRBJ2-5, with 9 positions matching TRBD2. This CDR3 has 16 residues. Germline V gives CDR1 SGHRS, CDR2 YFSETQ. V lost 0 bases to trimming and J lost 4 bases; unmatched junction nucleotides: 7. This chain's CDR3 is CASSLAPGLARETQYF. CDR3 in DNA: TGCGCCAGCAGCTTGGCACCGGGACTAGCTCGAGAGACCCAGTACTTC. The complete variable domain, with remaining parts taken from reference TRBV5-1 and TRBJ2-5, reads KAGVTQTPRYLIKTRGQQVTLSCSPISGHRSVSWYQQTPGQGLQFLFEYFSETQRNKGNFPGRFSGRQFSNSRSEMNVSTLELGDSALYLCASSLAPGLARETQYFGPGTRLLVL.

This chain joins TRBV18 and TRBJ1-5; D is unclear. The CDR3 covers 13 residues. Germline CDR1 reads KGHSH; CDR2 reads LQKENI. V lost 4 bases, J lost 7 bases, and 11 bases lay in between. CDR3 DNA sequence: TGTGCCAGCTCACTAGAGGCTAACCAGCCCCAGCATTTT. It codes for CASSLEANQPQHF. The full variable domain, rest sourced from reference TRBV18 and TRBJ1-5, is NAGVMQNPRHLVRRRGQEARLRCSPMKGHSHVYWYRQLPEEGLKFMVYLQKENIIDESGMPKERFSAEFPKEGPSILRIQQVVRGDSAAYFCASSLEANQPQHFGDGTRLSIL.

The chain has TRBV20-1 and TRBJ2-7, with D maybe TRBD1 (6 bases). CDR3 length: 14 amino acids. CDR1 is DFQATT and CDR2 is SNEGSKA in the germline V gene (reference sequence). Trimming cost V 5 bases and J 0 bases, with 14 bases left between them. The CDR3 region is CSARPGHDSYEQYF. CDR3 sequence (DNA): TGCAGTGCTCGTCCGGGACACGACTCCTACGAGCAGTACTTC.

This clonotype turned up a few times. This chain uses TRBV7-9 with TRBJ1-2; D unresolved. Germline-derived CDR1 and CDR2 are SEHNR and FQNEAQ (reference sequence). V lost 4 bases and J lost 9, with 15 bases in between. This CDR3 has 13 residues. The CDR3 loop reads CASSSEDQRSYTF. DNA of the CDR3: TGTGCCAGCAGCTCCGAAGACCAGCGGAGCTACACCTTC.

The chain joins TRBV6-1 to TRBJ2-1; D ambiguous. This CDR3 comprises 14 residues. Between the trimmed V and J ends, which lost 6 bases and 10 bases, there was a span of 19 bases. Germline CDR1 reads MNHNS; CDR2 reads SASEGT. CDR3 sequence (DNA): TGTGCCAGCAGGGATCGCCGAGGAGATAGCGAGCAGTTCTTC. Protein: CASRDRRGDSEQFF.

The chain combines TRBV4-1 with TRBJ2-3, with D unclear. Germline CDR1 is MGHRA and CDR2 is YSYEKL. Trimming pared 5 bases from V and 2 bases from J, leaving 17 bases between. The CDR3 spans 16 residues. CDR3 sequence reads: CASSSYKGQHTDTQYF. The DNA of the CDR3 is TGCGCCAGCAGCTCATACAAGGGCCAACACACAGATACGCAGTATTTT.

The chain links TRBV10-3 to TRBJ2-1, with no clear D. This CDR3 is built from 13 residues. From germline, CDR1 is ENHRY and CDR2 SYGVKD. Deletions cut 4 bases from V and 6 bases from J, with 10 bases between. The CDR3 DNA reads TGTGCCATCAGTGTGGAAAAAGGCAATGAGCAGTTCTTC. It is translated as CAISVEKGNEQFF.

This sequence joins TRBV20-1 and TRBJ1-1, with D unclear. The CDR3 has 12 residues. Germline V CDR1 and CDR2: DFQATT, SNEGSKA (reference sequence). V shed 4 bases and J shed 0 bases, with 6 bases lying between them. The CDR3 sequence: CSAKQLNTEAFF. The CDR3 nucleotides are TGCAGTGCTAAACAGTTGAACACTGAAGCTTTCTTT.

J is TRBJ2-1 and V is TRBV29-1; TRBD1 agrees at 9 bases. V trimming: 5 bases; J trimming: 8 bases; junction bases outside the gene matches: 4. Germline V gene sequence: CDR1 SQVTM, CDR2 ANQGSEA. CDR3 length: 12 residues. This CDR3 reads CSVRDRVHEQFF. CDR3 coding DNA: TGCAGCGTTCGGGACAGGGTTCATGAGCAGTTCTTC.